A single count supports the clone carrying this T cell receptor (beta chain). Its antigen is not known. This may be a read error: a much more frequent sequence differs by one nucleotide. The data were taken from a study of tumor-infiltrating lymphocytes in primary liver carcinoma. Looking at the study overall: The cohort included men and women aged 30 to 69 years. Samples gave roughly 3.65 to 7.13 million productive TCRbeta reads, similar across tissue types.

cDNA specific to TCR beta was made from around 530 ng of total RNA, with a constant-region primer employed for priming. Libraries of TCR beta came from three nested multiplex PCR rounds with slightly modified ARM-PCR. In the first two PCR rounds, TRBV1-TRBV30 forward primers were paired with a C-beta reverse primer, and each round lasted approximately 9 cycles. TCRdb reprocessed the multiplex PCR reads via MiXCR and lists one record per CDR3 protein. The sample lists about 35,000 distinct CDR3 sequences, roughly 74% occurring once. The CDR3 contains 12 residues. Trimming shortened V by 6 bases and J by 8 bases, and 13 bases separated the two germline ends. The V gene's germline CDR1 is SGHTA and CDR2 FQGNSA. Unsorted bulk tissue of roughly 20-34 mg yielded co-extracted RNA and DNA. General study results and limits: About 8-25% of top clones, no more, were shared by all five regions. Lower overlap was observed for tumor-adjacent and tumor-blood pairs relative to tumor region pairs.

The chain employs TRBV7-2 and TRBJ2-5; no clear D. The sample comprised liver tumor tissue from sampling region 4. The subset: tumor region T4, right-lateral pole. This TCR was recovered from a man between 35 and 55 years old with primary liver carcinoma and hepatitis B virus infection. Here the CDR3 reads CASSLHRDTQYF. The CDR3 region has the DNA TGTGCCAGCAGTCTTCACAGAGATACCCAGTACTTC.